This T cell receptor beta chain was profiled in a study of T cells after yellow fever vaccination. Whole-study results and caveats: Relatively few clonotypes were ones that appeared in both CD4 and CD8 compartments. A weaker but faster secondary response was observed, peaking on day 5 versus 15. Detected again after the booster were most primary-vaccination clones, at nearly 97% CD4 and 70% to 90% CD8.

V lost 6 bases to trimming and J lost 5 bases; unmatched junction nucleotides: 9. Germline V gene data show CDR1 as MNHEY and CDR2 as SVGAGI. The CDR3 covers 14 residues. There are a few counts of this clonotype. Its antigen is unknown. TCRdb reprocessed the 5' RACE reads via MiXCR and lists one record per CDR3 protein. The repertoire consists of some 350,000 distinct CDR3 sequences, with roughly 3.9% occurring once and the leading ten covering 20% to 25%. The genes are TRBV6-5 and TRBJ2-7; TRBD1 agrees at 8 bases. The sequencing here drew on PBMCs, taken 5 days after the yellow fever booster vaccination. The receptor was isolated from a man between 18 and 35 years old who received the YFV17D yellow fever vaccine. The chain's CDR3 is CASSSGQGGNEQYV. DNA of the CDR3: TGTGCCAGCAGCTCAGGACAGGGTGGCAACGAGCAGTACGTC.